The TCR beta chain under discussion was sequenced for a study of early T cells in non-severe SARS-CoV-2 infection. Study context: From unsorted whole blood, bulk RNA was sequenced, and the chains remained unpaired.

Concerning this clonotype itself: Its antigen is unknown.

V shed 3 bases and J shed 1 base, with 6 bases lying between them. The CDR3 sequence is 14 residues long. Individual cDNA molecules received unique molecular identifiers. TCRdb reprocessed the 5' RACE reads via MiXCR and lists one record per CDR3 protein. The sample has roughly 63,000 distinct CDR3 sequences, around 13% seen once. General study results and limits: Reliance on VDJdb matching favored anti-spike CD8 responses; private and CD4 specificities were missed.

The material sequenced was whole blood, taken at baseline. The V and J genes are TRBV12-3 or TRBV12-4 and TRBJ2-2; D possibly corresponds to TRBD2 (5 bases). The clonotype comes from an adult who was a healthcare worker with PCR-confirmed SARS-CoV-2 infection or an uninfected control (not recorded which). The donor label of this sample is uncertain. CDR3 region: CASSFGGNTGELFF. CDR3 coding DNA: TGTGCCAGCAGTTTTGGAGGGAACACCGGGGAGCTGTTTTTT.